This T cell receptor (beta chain) was profiled in a study of blood T cell repertoires in COVID-19. V was pared by 7 bases and J by 4 bases, with 9 bases of the junction left unmatched. The CDR3 is 15 amino acids. CDR1 and CDR2 (germline): MNHEY, SMNVEV (reference sequence). Measured with immunoSEQ multiplex PCR; TCRdb has only the in-frame clones, and not every one. The repertoire has about 32,000 clones, about nine tenths of them found once; the top ten carry under 4.5%. Sequenced: peripheral blood. This TCR came from a man in his sixties with acute or convalescent COVID-19. The chain is built from TRBV27 and TRBJ2-1; 8 bases are a match to TRBD2. Here the CDR3 DNA reads TGTGCCAGCAAGCTAGGGACTAGAAATTACAATGAGCAGTTCTTC. It encodes CASKLGTRNYNEQFF.